Below, one T cell receptor (beta chain) is given with its context. Antigen unknown. V lost 6 bases and J 0 bases, leaving 8 bases between the germline ends. This CDR3 has 13 residues. The germline gives CDR1 MDHEN, CDR2 SYDVKM. This sample was taken from a study of T cells after posttransplantation cyclophosphamide. Regarding the study as a whole: Later blood repertoires were often dominated by clones from the donor CD8+ memory compartment.

Some clones are missing from TCRdb's copy, which holds only in-frame ones; the method was immunoSEQ multiplex PCR. Counted here are around 6,900 clones, about three quarters occurring once; the ten biggest clones make up under 30%. The sample comprised memory CD4+ T cells sorted from blood. The rearrangement links TRBV28 to TRBJ1-1; D is perhaps TRBD1 (5 bases). The TCR sequence derives from a woman aged 45-65 years in good health and a related stem cell transplant donor. The DNA of the CDR3 is TGTGCCAGCAGGGGGCCGATGAACACTGAAGCTTTCTTT. It codes for CASRGPMNTEAFF.